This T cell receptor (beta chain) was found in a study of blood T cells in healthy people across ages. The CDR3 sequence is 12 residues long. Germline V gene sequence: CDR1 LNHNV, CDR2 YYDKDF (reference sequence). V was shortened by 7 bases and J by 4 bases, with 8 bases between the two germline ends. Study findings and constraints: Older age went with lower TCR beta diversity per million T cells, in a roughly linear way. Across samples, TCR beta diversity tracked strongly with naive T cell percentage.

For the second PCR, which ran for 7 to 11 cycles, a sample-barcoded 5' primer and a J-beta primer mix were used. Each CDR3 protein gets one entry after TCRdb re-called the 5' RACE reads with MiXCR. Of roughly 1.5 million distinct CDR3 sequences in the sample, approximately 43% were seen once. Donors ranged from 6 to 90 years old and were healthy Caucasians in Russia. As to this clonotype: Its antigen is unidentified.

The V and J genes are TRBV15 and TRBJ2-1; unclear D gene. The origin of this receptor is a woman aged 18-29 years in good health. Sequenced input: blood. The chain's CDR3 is CATIDGYNEQFF. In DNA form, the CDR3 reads TGTGCCACCATTGACGGATACAATGAGCAGTTCTTC.